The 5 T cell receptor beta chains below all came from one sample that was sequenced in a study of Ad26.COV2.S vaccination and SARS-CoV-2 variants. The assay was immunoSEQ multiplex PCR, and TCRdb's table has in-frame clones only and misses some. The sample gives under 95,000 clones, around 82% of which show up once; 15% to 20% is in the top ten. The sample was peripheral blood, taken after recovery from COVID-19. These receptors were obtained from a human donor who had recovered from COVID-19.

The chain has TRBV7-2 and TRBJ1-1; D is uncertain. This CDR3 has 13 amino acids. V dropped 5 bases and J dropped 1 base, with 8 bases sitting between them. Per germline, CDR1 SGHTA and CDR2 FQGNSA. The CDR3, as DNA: TGTGCCAGCAGCGCACACCCGAACACTGAAGCTTTCTTT. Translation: CASSAHPNTEAFF.

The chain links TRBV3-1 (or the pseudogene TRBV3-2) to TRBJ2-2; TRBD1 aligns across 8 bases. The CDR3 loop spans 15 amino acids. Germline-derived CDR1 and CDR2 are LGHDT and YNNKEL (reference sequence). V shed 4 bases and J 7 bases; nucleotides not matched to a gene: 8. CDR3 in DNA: TGTGCCAGCAGCCCCCGGACAGGGCGGGGCGGGGAGCTGTTTTTT. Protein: CASSPRTGRGGELFF.

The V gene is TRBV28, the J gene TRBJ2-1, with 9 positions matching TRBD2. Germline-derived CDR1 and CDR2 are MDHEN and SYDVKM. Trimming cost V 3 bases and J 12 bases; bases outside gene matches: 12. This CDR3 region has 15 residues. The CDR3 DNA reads TGTGCCAGCAGTTTTCAGGGGGGGACTAGCCGTCTGCAGTTCTTC. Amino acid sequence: CASSFQGGTSRLQFF.

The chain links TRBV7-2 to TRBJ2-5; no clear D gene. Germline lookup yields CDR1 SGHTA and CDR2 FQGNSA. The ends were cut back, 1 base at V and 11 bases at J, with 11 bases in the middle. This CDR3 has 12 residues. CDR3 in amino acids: CASSLVSTVQYF. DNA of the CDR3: TGTGCCAGCAGCTTAGTGTCAACCGTTCAGTACTTC. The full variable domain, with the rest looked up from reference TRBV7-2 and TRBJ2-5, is GAGVSQSPSNKVTEKGKDVELRCDPISGHTALYWYRQSLGQGLEFLIYFQGNSAPDKSGLPSDRFSAERTGGSVSTLTIQRTQQEDSAVYLCASSLVSTVQYFGPGTRLLVL.

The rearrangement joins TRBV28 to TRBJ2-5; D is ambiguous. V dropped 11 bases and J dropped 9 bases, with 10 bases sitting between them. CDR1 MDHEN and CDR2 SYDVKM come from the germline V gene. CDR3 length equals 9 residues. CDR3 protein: CAGPASQYF. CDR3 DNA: TGTGCCGGCCCCGCGTCCCAGTACTTC. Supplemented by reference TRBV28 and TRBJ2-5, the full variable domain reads DVKVTQSSRYLVKRTGEKVFLECVQDMDHENMFWYRQDPGLGLRLIYFSYDVKMKEKGDIPEGYSVSREKKERFSLILESASTNQTSMYLCAGPASQYFGPGTRLLVL.